A selection of T cell receptor beta chains follows, all from one sample in a study of blood T cell repertoires in COVID-19. Assay: immunoSEQ multiplex PCR; the TCRdb copy retains only in-frame clones and omits some. This sample has 140,000 to 150,000 clones; about 85% occur once, and the top ten carry 2.5% to 3%. What was sequenced was peripheral blood. The source is a woman aged 40 to 49 with active or convalescent COVID-19. Both conserved end residues are part of each CDR3. The order of the fields is V gene, D gene, J gene, clone size, CDR3 protein, CDR3 DNA. D genes are given only for firm matches. Expanded clones are given a class, and other clones once, few, many or no size at all.

TRBV15	-	TRBJ1-6	once	CATSRDLEYSPLHF	TGTGCCACCAGCAGAGACCTAGAGTATTCACCCCTCCACTTT
TRBV5-5	-	TRBJ1-1	-	CASSLLPNTEAFF	TGTGCCAGCAGCTTACTACCGAACACTGAAGCTTTCTTT
TRBV7-2	TRBD1	TRBJ1-1	-	CASSSHTGGNTEAFF	TGTGCCAGCAGTTCCCATACAGGGGGGAACACTGAAGCTTTCTTT
TRBV11-2	TRBD1	TRBJ1-1	-	CASSRRQGGNTEAFF	TGTGCCAGCAGCCGGCGTCAGGGGGGAAACACTGAAGCTTTCTTT
TRBV2	TRBD1	TRBJ2-7	-	CASSVVRTGAEQYF	TGTGCCAGCAGTGTTGTTAGGACAGGGGCCGAGCAGTACTTC
TRBV7-2	-	TRBJ1-1	-	CASSLAHQVANTEAFF	TGTGCCAGCAGCTTAGCGCACCAGGTCGCGAACACTGAAGCTTTCTTT
TRBV10-3	TRBD1	TRBJ1-5	few	CAISDQGAGNQPQHF	TGTGCCATCAGTGACCAGGGGGCGGGCAATCAGCCCCAGCATTTT
TRBV5-6	TRBD1	TRBJ1-4	-	CASSSRQGNEKLFF	TGTGCCAGCAGCTCACGACAGGGGAATGAAAAACTGTTTTTT
TRBV27	TRBD2	TRBJ2-5	-	CASSSRLAGKGQQETQYF	TGTGCCAGCAGCTCGCGACTAGCGGGAAAGGGGCAACAAGAGACCCAGTACTTC
TRBV2	-	TRBJ1-1	-	CASSEVGGVMNTEAFF	TGTGCCAGCAGTGAAGTAGGGGGGGTCATGAACACTGAAGCTTTCTTT
TRBV3-1/TRBV3-2	TRBD1	TRBJ1-1	-	CASRTRDRGEPGNTEAFF	TGTGCCAGCCGAACCCGAGACAGGGGCGAGCCAGGGAACACTGAAGCTTTCTTT
TRBV7-2	TRBD1	TRBJ2-2	-	CASSLVQGAGELFF	TGTGCCAGCAGCTTAGTCCAGGGGGCTGGGGAGCTGTTTTTT
TRBV28	TRBD1	TRBJ1-1	-	CASSPRQGTEAFF	TGTGCCAGCAGTCCAAGACAGGGCACTGAAGCTTTCTTT
TRBV4-1	-	TRBJ1-2	-	CASSQINSYGYTF	TGCGCCAGCAGCCAAATCAACAGCTATGGCTACACCTTC